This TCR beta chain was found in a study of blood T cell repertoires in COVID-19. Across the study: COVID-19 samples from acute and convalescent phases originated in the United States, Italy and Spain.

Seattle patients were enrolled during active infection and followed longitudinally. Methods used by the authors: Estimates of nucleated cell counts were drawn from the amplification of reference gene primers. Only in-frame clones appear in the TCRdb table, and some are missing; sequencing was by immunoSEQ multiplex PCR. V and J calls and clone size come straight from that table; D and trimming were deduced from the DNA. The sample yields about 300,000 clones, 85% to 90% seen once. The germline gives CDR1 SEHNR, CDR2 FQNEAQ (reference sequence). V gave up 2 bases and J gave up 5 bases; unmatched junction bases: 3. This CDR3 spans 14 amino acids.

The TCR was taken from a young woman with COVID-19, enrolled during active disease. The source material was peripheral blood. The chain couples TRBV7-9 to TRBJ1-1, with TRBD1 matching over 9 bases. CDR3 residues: CASSLPGQGTEAFF. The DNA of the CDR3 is TGTGCCAGCAGCTTACCGGGACAGGGTACTGAAGCTTTCTTT.